This T cell receptor (beta chain) was recorded in a study of neurological immune-mediated disorders. Sorted libraries drew on approximately 940,000 CD4+ or CD8+ T cells. Germline V CDR1 and CDR2: SGHTA, FQGNSA. This CDR3 is 13 amino acids long. V lost 7 bases, J lost 5 bases, and 3 bases stayed unmatched. This clonotype was seen at least ten times. Synthesis of cDNA used 5'RACE (with 10-nucleotide random UMIs). Each CDR3 protein gets one entry after TCRdb re-called the 5' RACE reads with MiXCR. The data show more than 30,000 distinct CDR3 sequences, over 3.5% seen once. V usage is TRBV7-2 and J usage is TRBJ2-3; TRBD2 matches at 10 bases. The receptor was isolated from a woman aged 40 to 50 in good health. Sequenced material: CD4+ T cells from blood. The CDR3 region has the DNA TGTGCCAGCAAGCTAGCGGGGGTAGATACGCAGTATTTT. It specifies CASKLAGVDTQYF.